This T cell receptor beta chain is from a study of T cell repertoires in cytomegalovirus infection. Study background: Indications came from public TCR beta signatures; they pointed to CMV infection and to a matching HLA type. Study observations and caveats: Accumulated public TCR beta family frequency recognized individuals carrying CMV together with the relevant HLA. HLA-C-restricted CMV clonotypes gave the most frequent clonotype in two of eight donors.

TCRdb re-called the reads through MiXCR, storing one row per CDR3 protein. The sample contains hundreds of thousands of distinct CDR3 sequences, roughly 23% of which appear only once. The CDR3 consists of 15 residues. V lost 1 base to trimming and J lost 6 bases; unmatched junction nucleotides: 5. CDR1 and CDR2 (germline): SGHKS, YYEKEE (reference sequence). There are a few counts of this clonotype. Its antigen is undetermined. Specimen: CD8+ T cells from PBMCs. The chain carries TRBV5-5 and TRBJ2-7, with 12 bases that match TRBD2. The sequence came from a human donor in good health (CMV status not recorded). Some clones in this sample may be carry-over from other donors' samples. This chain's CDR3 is CASSLWVTSGGEQYF. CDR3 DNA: TGTGCCAGCAGCTTGTGGGTGACTAGCGGGGGCGAGCAGTACTTC.